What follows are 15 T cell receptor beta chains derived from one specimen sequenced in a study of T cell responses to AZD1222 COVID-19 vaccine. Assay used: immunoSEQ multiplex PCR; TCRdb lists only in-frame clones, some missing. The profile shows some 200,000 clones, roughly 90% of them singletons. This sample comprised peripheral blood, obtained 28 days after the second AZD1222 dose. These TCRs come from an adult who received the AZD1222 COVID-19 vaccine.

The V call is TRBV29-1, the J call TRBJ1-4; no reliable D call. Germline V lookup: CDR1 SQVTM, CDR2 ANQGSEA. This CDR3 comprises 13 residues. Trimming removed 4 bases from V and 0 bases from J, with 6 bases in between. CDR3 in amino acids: CSVGAATNEKLFF. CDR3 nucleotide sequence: TGCAGCGTTGGCGCTGCAACTAATGAAAAACTGTTTTTT.

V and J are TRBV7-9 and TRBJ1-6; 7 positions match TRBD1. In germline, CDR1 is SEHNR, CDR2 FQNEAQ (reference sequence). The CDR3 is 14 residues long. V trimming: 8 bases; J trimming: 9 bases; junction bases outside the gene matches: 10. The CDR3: CASRQGSGGSPLHF. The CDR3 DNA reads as TGTGCCAGCCGACAGGGAAGCGGAGGTTCACCCCTCCACTTT.

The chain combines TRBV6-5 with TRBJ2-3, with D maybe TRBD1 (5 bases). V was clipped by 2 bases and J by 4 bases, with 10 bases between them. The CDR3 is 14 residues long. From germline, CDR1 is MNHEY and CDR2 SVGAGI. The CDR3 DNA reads TGTGCCAGCAGTTACGCCAGGGCCTCAGATACGCAGTATTTT. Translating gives CASSYARASDTQYF.

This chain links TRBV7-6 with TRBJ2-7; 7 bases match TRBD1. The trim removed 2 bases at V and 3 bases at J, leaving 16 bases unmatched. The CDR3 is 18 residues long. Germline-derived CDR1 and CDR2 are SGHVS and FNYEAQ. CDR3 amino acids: CASSLSPSRDSALYEQYF. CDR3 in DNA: TGTGCCAGCAGCTTATCACCCAGCCGGGACAGTGCTCTCTACGAGCAGTACTTC.

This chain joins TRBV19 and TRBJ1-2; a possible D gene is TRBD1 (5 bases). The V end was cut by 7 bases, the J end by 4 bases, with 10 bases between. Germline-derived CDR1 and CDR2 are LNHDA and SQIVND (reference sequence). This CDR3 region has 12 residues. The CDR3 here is CASKAGSYGYTF. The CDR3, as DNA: TGTGCCAGTAAGGCAGGGTCCTATGGCTACACCTTC.

This CDR3 reads CASSLTGGGVTQYF. As DNA, the CDR3 is TGTGCCAGCAGCTTAACAGGGGGCGGGGTGACCCAGTACTTC. The chain has TRBV7-2 and TRBJ2-5; the match to TRBD1 covers 9 bases. Germline CDR1 SGHTA, CDR2 FQGNSA. The CDR3 length is 14 residues. V lost 2 bases and J lost 7; bases outside the gene matches: 5.

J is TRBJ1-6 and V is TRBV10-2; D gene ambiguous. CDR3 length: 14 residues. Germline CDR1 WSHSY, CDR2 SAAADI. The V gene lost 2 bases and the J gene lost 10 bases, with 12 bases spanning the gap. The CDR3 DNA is TGCGCCAGCAGTGAGGTCTGGAGGGAATCACCCCTCCACTTT. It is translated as CASSEVWRESPLHF.

The CDR3 here is CASSQSVDKQYF. The CDR3 DNA is TGCGCCAGCAGCCAGTCGGTGGACAAGCAGTACTTC. This chain links TRBV4-1 with TRBJ2-7, with a tentative D call TRBD1 (5 bases). The CDR3 covers 12 residues. The V end was cut by 3 bases, the J end by 8 bases, with 11 bases between. Germline V gene lookup returns CDR1 MGHRA and CDR2 YSYEKL.

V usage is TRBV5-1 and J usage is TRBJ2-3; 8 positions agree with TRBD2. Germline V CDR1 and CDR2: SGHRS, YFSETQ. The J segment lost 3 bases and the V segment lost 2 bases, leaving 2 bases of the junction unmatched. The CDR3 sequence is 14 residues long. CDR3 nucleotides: TGCGCCAGCAGCTTATCGGGAGGGACAGATACGCAGTATTTT. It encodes CASSLSGGTDTQYF.

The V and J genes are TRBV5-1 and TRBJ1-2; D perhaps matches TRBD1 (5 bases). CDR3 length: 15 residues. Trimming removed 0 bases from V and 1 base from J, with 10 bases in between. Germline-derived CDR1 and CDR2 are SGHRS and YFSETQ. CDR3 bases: TGCGCCAGCAGCTTGGGACAGACACTTAACTATGGCTACACCTTC. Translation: CASSLGQTLNYGYTF.

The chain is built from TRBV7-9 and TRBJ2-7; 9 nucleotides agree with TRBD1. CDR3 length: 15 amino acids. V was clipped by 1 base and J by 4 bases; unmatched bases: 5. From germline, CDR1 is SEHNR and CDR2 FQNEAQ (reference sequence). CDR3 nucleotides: TGTGCCAGCAGCTTAGTAGGACAGGGGAAGTACGAGCAGTACTTC. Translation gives CASSLVGQGKYEQYF.

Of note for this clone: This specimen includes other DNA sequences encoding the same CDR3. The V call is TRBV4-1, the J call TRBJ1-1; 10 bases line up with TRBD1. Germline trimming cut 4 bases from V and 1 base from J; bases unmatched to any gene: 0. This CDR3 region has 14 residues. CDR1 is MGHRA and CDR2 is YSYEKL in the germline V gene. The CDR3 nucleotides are TGCGCCAGCAGCCGGACAGGGGGGAACACTGAAGCTTTCTTT. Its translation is CASSRTGGNTEAFF.

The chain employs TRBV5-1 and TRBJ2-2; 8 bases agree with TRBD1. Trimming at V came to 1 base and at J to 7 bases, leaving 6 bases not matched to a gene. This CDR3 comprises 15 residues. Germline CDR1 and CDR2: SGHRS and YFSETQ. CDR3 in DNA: TGCGCCAGCAGCTTGAGCAGGGGGCGCGACGGGGAGCTGTTTTTT. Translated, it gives CASSLSRGRDGELFF.

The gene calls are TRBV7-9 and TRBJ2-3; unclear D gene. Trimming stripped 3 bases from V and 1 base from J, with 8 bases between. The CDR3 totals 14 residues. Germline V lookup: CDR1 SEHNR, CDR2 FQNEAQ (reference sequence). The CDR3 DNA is TGTGCCAGCAGCTTTGCGACTCGCACAGATACGCAGTATTTT. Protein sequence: CASSFATRTDTQYF.

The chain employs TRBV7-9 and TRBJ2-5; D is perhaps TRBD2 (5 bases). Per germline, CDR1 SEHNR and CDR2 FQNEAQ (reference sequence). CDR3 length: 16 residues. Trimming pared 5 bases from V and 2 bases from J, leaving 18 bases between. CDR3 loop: CASSPLRGVGQETQYF. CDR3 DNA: TGTGCCAGCAGCCCTCTACGGGGAGTGGGTCAAGAGACCCAGTACTTC.